These 10 T cell receptor beta chains share one sample of origin, sequenced in a study of cytomegalovirus exposure and HLA in healthy donors. A multiplex PCR was run with 60 Vbeta primers and 13 Jbeta primers. TCRdb's copy holds only in-frame clones and misses some; the assay was immunoSEQ multiplex PCR. Here the sample spans approximately 150,000 clones, around 74% being singletons. The sample was PBMCs. The receptors shown here come from a man in his forties or fifties in good health and CMV-seropositive.

This clone has just a few counts. The chain combines TRBV5-4 with TRBJ2-3; 8 bases map to TRBD2. Losses at the gene ends were 2 bases for V and 2 bases for J; bases not matched to a gene: 4. CDR3 length equals 15 residues. Germline CDR1 reads SGHNT; CDR2 reads YYREEE (reference sequence). The CDR3 loop reads CASSFRREDTDTQYF. The CDR3 DNA is TGTGCCAGCAGCTTTCGGCGGGAGGACACAGATACGCAGTATTTT.

This chain uses TRBV2 with TRBJ2-2; weak D call: TRBD2 (5 bases). Trimming pared 3 bases from V and 6 bases from J, leaving 14 bases between. Per germline, CDR1 SNHLY and CDR2 FYNNEI. The CDR3 runs 15 residues. The CDR3 is CASSDKGDDSGELFF. In DNA, the CDR3 is TGTGCCAGCAGTGATAAGGGAGATGATTCCGGGGAGCTGTTTTTT.

The V gene is TRBV11-1, the J gene TRBJ2-1; D is ambiguous. This CDR3 comprises 15 residues. The germline V gene has CDR1 SGHAT and CDR2 FQDESV (reference sequence). V was trimmed by 3 bases and J by 3 bases, leaving 12 bases between them. In DNA, the CDR3 is TGTGCCAGCAGCTTTGGCCTCTCTTACTACAATGAGCAGTTCTTC. Translated: CASSFGLSYYNEQFF.

This clone appeared once. This chain uses TRBV18 with TRBJ2-7, with 8 positions matching TRBD1. V lost 1 base and J lost 5; bases outside the gene matches: 7. The length of the CDR3 is 15 residues. Germline CDR1 reads KGHSH; CDR2 reads LQKENI. CDR3: CASSPLRQGAHEQYF. CDR3 DNA: TGTGCCAGCTCACCACTACGGCAGGGGGCCCACGAGCAGTACTTC.

The V and J genes are TRBV10-3 and TRBJ2-5, with 10 bases lining up with TRBD1. Germline CDR1 reads ENHRY; CDR2 reads SYGVKD. V lost 11 bases, J lost 5 bases, and 8 bases stayed unmatched. CDR3 length: 13 residues. CDR3 residues: CAATGTGAETQYF. CDR3 DNA sequence: TGTGCCGCCACCGGGACAGGGGCCGAGACCCAGTACTTC.

The rearrangement uses TRBV7-3 and TRBJ2-1, with 10 bases that match TRBD2. The junction had 12 bases not matched to a gene; V was cut back by 5 bases and J by 5 bases. The CDR3 runs to 17 residues. From germline, CDR1 is SGHTA and CDR2 FQGTGA. As DNA, the CDR3 is TGTGCCAGCAGCCTTACCTTCGAGCGGGGGGGGAACAATGAGCAGTTCTTC. As protein: CASSLTFERGGNNEQFF. Full variable domain (missing parts from reference TRBV7-3 and TRBJ2-1): GAGVSQTPSNKVTEKGKYVELRCDPISGHTALYWYRQSLGQGPEFLIYFQGTGAADDSGLPNDRFFAVRPEGSVSTLKIQRTERGDSAVYLCASSLTFERGGNNEQFFGPGTRLTVL.

The chain carries TRBV21-1 and TRBJ2-7; the table calls TRBD1, which could not be checked here. TRBV21-1 is given as a pseudogene. The CDR3 is 14 residues long. CDR3 protein: CASIQGPYADEQYF. The CDR3 DNA sequence: TGTGCCAGCATACAGGGGCCCTATGCCGACGAGCAGTACTTC.

This clone occurred a few times. The rearrangement links TRBV11-3 to TRBJ2-1; D might be TRBD2 (5 bases). In germline, CDR1 is SGHNT, CDR2 YENEEA. The CDR3 runs 14 residues. Trimming removed 4 bases at V and 5 bases at J, with 12 bases between. CDR3 DNA sequence: TGTGCCAGCAGCTCCGACGACTACAACAATGAGCAGTTCTTC. Translating it yields CASSSDDYNNEQFF.

J is TRBJ2-5 and V is TRBV15; 7 bases map to TRBD1. Germline values: CDR1 LNHNV, CDR2 YYDKDF (reference sequence). V was pared by 5 bases and J by 5 bases, with 17 bases of the junction left unmatched. This CDR3 contains 17 residues. CDR3 in amino acids: CATSPGKGTEVRETQYF. The CDR3 DNA sequence: TGTGCCACCAGCCCTGGAAAGGGGACAGAGGTTCGGGAGACCCAGTACTTC.

V usage is TRBV6-6 and J usage is TRBJ1-1, with 8 bases matching TRBD1. The CDR3 runs to 15 residues. Germline V gives CDR1 MNHNY, CDR2 SVGAGI (reference sequence). The J segment lost 0 bases and the V segment lost 5 bases, leaving 5 bases of the junction unmatched. CDR3 in amino acids: CASSPGGTMNTEAFF. The CDR3 nucleotides read TGTGCCAGCAGTCCAGGGGGCACAATGAACACTGAAGCTTTCTTT.